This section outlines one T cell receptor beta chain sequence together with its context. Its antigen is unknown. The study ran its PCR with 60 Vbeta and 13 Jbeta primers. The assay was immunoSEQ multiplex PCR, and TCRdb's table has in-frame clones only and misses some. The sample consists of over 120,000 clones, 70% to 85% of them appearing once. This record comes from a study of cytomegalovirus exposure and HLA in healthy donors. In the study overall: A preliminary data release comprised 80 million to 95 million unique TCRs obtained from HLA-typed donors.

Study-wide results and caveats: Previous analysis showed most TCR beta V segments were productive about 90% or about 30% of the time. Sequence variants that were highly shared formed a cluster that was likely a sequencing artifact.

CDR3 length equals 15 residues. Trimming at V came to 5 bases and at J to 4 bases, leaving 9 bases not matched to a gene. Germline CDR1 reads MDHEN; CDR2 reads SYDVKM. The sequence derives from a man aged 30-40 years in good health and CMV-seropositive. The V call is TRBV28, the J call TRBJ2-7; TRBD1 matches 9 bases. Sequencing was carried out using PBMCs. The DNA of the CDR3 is TGTGCCAGCAGTGGACAGGGGCGGGGAAGGTACGAGCAGTACTTC. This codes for CASSGQGRGRYEQYF.